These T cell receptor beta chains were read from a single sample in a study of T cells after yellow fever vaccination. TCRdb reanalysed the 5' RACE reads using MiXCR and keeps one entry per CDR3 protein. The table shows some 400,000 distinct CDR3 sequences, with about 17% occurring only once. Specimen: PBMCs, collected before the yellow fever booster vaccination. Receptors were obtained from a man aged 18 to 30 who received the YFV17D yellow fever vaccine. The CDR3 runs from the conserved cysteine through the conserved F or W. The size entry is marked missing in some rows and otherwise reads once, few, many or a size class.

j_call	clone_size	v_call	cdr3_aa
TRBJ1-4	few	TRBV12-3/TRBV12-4	CASSPSGAFEKLFF
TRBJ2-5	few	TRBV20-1	CSAREVAGFQETQYF
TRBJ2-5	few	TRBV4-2	CASSQGTFGETQYF
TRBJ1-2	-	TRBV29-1	CSVVGQGGNTF
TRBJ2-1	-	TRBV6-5	CASTLAGNHGEQFF
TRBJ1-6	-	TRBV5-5	CASGQNSPLHF
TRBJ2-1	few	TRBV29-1	CSVDASGWGEQFF
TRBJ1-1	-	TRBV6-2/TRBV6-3	CAINRGLTNTEAFF
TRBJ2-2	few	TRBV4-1	CASSQVILAGELFF
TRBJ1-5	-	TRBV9	CASSVGGSNQPQHF
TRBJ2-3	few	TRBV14	CASSQWGDTQYF
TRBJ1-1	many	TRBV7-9	CASSFQGAHTEAFF
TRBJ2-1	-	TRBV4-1	CASSLLRGDYNEQFF
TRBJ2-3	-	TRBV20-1	CSASVDRGTSGTYTQYF
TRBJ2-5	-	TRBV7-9	CASSFETGTGGTQYF
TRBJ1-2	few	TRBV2	CASRWKQDLDRYTF
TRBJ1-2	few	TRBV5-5	CASSQNAEVNYGYTF